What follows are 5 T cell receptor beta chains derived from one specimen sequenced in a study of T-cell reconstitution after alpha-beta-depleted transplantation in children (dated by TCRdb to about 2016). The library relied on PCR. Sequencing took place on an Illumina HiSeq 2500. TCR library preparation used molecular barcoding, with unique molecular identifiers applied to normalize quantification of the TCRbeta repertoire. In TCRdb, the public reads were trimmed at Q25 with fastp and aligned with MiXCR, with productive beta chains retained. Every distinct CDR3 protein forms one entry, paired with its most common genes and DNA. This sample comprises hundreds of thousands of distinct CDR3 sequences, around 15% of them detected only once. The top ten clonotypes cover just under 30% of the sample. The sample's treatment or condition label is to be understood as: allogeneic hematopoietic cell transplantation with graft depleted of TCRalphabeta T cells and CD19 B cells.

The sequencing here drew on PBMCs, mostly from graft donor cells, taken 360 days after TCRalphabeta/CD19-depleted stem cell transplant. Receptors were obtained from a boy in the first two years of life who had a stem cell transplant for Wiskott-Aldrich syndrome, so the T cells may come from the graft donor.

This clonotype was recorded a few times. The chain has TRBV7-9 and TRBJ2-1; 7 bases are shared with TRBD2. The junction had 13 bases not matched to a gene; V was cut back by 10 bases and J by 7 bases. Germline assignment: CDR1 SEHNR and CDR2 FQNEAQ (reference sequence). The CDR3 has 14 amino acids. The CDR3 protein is CATSGAGVANEQFF. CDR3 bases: TGTGCCACCTCTGGGGCGGGAGTGGCGAATGAGCAGTTCTTC.

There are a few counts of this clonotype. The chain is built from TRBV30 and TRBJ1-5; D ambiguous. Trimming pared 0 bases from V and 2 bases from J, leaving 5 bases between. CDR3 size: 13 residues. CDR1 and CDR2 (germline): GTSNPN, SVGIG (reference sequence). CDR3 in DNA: TGTGCCTGGAGTGTTCTCCGCAATCAGCCCCAGCATTTT. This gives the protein CAWSVLRNQPQHF. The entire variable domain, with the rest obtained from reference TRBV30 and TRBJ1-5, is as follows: SQTIHQWPATLVQPVGSPLSLECTVEGTSNPNLYWYRQAAGRGLQLLFYSVGIGQISSEVPQNLSASRPQDRQFILSSKKLLLSDSGFYLCAWSVLRNQPQHFGDGTRLSIL.

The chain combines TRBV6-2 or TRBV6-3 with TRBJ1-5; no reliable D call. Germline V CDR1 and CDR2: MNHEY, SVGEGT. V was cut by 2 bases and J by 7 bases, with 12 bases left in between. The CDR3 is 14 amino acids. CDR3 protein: CASSYHVSQQPQHF. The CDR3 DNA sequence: TGTGCCAGCAGTTACCACGTGAGCCAACAGCCCCAGCATTTT.

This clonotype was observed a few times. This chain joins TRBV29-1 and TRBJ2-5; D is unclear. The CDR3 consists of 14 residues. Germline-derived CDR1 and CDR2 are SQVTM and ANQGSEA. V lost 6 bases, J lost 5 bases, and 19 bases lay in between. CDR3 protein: CSVAPVPRSETQYF. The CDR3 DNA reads TGCAGCGTCGCCCCGGTCCCCCGGTCGGAGACCCAGTACTTC.

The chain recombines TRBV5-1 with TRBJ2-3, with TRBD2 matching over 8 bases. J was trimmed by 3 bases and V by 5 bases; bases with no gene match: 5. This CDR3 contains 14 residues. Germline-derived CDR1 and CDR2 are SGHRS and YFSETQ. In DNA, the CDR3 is TGCGCCAGCAGAGGACTAGCTGAGACAGATACGCAGTATTTT. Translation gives CASRGLAETDTQYF.